The source of this TCR beta chain is a study of T cell changes during pregnancy in multiple sclerosis. The method was immunoSEQ multiplex PCR; TCRdb's version includes in-frame clones alone and lacks a portion of them. The sample records around 61,000 clones, approximately 87% being singletons. The CDR3 totals 15 residues. V lost 4 bases and J lost 7; bases outside the gene matches: 7. Germline V CDR1 and CDR2: LNHDA, SQIVND (reference sequence). The V and J genes are TRBV19 and TRBJ2-1; 10 bases fit TRBD1. This clonotype was sampled from a human donor whose cells served as feeder cells for cultures in a pregnancy study. Sequencing was done on a sample of peripheral blood from another person, used as feeder cells. CDR3 sequence (DNA): TGTGCCAGTAGTACCGACAGGGGGCCACGGAATGAGCAGTTCTTC. The encoded protein is CASSTDRGPRNEQFF.